A selection of T cell receptor beta chains follows, all from one sample in a study of blood T cell repertoires in COVID-19. Assay used: immunoSEQ multiplex PCR; TCRdb lists only in-frame clones, some missing. Among a few hundred thousand clones, approximately 80% were seen once, and the ten largest hold roughly a tenth. What was sequenced was peripheral blood. These receptors originate from a woman older than 75 with acute or convalescent COVID-19. CDR3s include the opening cysteine and the closing phenylalanine or tryptophan. The D gene is left open where the match is weak. Clone size, where shown, is once, few, many, or a class for clones that have expanded.

v_gene,d_gene,abundance,len,j_gene,CDR3nt,CDR3aa
TRBV6-2/TRBV6-3,.,.,13,TRBJ1-4,TGTGCCAGCAGTTACTTCGGGAATGAAAAACTGTTTTTT,CASSYFGNEKLFF
TRBV30,.,few,13,TRBJ2-1,TGTGCCTGGAGTTCCCTTACCGGCACGGGGCAGTTCTTC,CAWSSLTGTGQFF
TRBV28,.,.,13,TRBJ1-5,TGTGCCAGCAGCTCAGCGAGCAATCAGCCCCAGCATTTT,CASSSASNQPQHF
TRBV7-2,.,.,14,TRBJ2-5,TGTGCCAGCAGCCCCCGGGTGGCTGGAGAGACCCAGTACTTC,CASSPRVAGETQYF
TRBV19,.,once,15,TRBJ2-4,TGTGCCAGTAGCCGACAGGATCTAGCCAAAAACATTCAGTACTTC,CASSRQDLAKNIQYF
TRBV6-5,TRBD1,.,15,TRBJ1-2,TGTGCCAGCAGTTACCACGACAGGGGCTCGACCGGCTACACCTTC,CASSYHDRGSTGYTF
TRBV13,.,.,14,TRBJ1-4,TGTGCCAGCAGCCCACAGTCAACTAATGAAAAACTGTTTTTT,CASSPQSTNEKLFF
TRBV7-2,.,.,16,TRBJ2-5,TGTGCCAGCAGCCTCAATCCCCGGGGTGTCGGGGAGACCCAGTACTTC,CASSLNPRGVGETQYF
TRBV3-1/TRBV3-2,TRBD2,once,17,TRBJ2-7,TGTGCCAGCAGCCAAACCCCGGGACTAGAATTTCCCTACGAGCAGTACTTC,CASSQTPGLEFPYEQYF
TRBV20-1,TRBD2,.,16,TRBJ2-7,TGCAGTGCTAGTACTAGCGGCAGCCCGGTAGTCGACGAGCAGTACTTC,CSASTSGSPVVDEQYF